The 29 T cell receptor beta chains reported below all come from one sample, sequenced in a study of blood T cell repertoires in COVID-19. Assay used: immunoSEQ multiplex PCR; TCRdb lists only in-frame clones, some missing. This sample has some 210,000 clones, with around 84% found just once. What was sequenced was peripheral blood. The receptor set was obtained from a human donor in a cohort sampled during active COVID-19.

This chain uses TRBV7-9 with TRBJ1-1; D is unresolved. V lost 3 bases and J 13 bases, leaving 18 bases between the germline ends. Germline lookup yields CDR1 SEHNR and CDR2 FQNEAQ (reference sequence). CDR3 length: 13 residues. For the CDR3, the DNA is TGTGCCAGCAGCTTGTCCCAGGAGGAGGGTGGTTTCTTT. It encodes CASSLSQEEGGFF.

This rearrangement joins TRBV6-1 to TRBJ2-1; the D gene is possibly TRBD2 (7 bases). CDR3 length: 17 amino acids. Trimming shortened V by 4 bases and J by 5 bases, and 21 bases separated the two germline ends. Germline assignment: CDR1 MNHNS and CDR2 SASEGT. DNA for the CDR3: TGTGCCAGCAGTGCTATTCTGGGGGGGCCCGCCCACAATGAGCAGTTCTTC. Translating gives CASSAILGGPAHNEQFF.

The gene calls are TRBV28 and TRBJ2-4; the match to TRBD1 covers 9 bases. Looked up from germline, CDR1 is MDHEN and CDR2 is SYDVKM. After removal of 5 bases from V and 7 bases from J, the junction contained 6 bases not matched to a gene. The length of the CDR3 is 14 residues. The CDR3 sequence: CASSQGDRVNIQYF. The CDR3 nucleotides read TGTGCCAGCAGTCAAGGGGACAGGGTCAACATTCAGTACTTC.

The CDR3 nucleotides read TGTGCCAGCAGCTTAAATCCGACAGATACGCAGTATTTT. This translates into CASSLNPTDTQYF. This rearrangement joins TRBV7-3 to TRBJ2-3; D remains unclear. CDR3 length: 13 residues. Germline V gene data show CDR1 as SGHTA and CDR2 as FQGTGA. Trimming pared 1 base from V and 3 bases from J, leaving 5 bases between.

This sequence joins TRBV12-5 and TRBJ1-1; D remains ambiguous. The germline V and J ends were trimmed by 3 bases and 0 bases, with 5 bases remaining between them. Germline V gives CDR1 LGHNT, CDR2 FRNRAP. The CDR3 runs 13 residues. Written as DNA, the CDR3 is TGTGCTAGTGGTTTAGAGTTGAACACTGAAGCTTTCTTT. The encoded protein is CASGLELNTEAFF.

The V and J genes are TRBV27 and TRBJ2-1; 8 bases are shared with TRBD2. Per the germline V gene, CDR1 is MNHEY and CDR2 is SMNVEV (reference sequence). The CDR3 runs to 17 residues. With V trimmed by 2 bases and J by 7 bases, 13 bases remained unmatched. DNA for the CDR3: TGTGCCAGCAGTTTACGACTAGCGAGTGTCGGAGGGAATGAGCAGTTCTTC. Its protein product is CASSLRLASVGGNEQFF.

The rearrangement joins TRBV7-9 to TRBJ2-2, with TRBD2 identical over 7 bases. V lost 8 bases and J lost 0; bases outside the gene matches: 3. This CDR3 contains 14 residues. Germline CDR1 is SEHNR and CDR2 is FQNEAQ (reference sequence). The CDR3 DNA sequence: TGTGCCAGCCGACTAGCCTCGAACACCGGGGAGCTGTTTTTT. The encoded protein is CASRLASNTGELFF.

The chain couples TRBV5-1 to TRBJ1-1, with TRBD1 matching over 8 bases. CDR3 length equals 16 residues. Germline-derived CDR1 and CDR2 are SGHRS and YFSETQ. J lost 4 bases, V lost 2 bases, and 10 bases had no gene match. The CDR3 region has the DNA TGCGCCAGCAGCTTACCCACCGGGACAGGAGGCACTGAAGCTTTCTTT. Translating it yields CASSLPTGTGGTEAFF.

The CDR3 DNA reads as TGTGCCAGCGGTCGAGGTGGAGAAACAGGGATCGGGGAGCTGTTTTTT. Protein: CASGRGGETGIGELFF. The J gene is TRBJ2-2, the V gene TRBV3-1 (or the pseudogene TRBV3-2), with TRBD1 as a possible D gene (6 bases). Deletions cut 8 bases from V and 7 bases from J, with 23 bases between. This CDR3 contains 16 residues. From germline, CDR1 is LGHDT and CDR2 YNNKEL (reference sequence).

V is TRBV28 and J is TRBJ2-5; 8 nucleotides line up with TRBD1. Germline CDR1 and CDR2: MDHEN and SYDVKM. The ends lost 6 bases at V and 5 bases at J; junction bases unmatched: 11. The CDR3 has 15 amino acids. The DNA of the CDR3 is TGTGCCAGCAGCAAACTCCAGGGGGCCCGGGAGACCCAGTACTTC. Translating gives CASSKLQGARETQYF.

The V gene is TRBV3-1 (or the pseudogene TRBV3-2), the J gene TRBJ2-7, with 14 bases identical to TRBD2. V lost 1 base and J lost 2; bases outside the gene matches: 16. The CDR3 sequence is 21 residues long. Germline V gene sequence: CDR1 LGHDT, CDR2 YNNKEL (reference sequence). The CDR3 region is CASSQVSFGLAGGPVTYEQYV. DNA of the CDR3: TGTGCCAGCAGCCAAGTCAGCTTTGGACTAGCGGGGGGACCTGTAACCTACGAGCAGTACGTC.

CDR3 DNA: TGTGCCAGCACCGATGGGGCGGGAGCTCTCACAGATACGCAGTATTTT. The encoded protein is CASTDGAGALTDTQYF. The chain links TRBV19 to TRBJ2-3; 7 nucleotides match TRBD2. Per the germline V gene, CDR1 is LNHDA and CDR2 is SQIVND (reference sequence). The CDR3 is 16 amino acids. V trimming: 9 bases; J trimming: 2 bases; junction bases outside the gene matches: 14.

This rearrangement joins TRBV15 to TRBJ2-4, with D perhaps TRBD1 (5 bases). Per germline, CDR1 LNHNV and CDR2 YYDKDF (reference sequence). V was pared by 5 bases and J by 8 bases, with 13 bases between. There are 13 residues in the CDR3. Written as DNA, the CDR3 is TGTGCCACCAGCCCAGGGATCGAGGACATTCAGTACTTC. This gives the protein CATSPGIEDIQYF.

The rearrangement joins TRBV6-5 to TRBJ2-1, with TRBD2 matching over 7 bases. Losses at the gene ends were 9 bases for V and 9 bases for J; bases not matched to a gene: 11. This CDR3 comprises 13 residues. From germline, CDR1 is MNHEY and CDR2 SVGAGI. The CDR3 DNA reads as TGTGCCAGTAGGAAAGGACTAGATTTTGAGCAGTTCTTC. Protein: CASRKGLDFEQFF.

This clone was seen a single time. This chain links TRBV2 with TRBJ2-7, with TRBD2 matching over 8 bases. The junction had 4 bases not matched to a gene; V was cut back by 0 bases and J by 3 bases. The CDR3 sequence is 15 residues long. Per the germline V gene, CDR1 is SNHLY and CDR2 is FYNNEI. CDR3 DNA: TGTGCCAGCAGTGAAGCAGGACTAGCCCTCTACGAGCAGTACGTC. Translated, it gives CASSEAGLALYEQYV.

This chain's CDR3 is CATSRDLPSPSGNTIYF. In DNA, the CDR3 is TGTGCCACCAGCAGAGATCTTCCCAGTCCCTCTGGAAACACCATATATTTT. The chain carries TRBV15 and TRBJ1-3; D gene uncertain. The CDR3 covers 17 residues. Trimming took 0 bases from V and 0 from J, leaving 12 bases between them. Germline CDR1 reads LNHNV; CDR2 reads YYDKDF (reference sequence).

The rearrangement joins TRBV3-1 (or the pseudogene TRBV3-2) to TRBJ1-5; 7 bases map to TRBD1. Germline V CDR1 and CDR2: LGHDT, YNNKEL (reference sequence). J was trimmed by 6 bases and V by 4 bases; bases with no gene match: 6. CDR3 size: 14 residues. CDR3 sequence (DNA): TGTGCCAGCAGCCCAGACAGGGTCGGTCAGCCCCAGCATTTT. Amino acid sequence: CASSPDRVGQPQHF.

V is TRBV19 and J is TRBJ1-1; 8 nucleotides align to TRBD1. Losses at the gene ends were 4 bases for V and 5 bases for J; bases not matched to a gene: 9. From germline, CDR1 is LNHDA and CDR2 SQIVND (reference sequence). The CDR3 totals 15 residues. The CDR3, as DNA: TGTGCCAGTAGTAATTCAGGGGGCCTGGGAACTGAAGCTTTCTTT. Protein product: CASSNSGGLGTEAFF.

CDR3 residues: CASAPGGAYGYTF. The CDR3 nucleotides are TGTGCCAGTGCCCCCGGTGGGGCTTATGGCTACACCTTC. V and J are TRBV19 and TRBJ1-2, with D maybe TRBD1 (5 bases). V was clipped by 8 bases and J by 5 bases, with 15 bases between them. CDR1 is LNHDA, CDR2 SQIVND, per germline (reference sequence). CDR3 length equals 13 residues.

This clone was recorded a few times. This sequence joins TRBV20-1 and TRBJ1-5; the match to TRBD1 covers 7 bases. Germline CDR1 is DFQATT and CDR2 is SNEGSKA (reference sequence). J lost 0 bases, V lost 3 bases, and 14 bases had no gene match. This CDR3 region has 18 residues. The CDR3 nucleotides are TGCAGTGCTAGTCCCCGGACAGGCGCCTTGCATAGCAATCAGCCCCAGCATTTT. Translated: CSASPRTGALHSNQPQHF.

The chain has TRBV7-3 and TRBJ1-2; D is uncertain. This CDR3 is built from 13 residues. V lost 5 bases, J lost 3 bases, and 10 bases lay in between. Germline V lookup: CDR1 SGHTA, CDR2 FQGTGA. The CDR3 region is CASSAGVDYGYTF. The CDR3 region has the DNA TGTGCCAGCAGCGCCGGGGTTGACTATGGCTACACCTTC.

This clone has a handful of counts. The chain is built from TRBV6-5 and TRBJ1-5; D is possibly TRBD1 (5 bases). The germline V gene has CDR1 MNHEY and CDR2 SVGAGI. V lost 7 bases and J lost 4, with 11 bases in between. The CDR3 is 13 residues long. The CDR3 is CASKGTTNQPQHF. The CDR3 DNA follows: TGTGCCAGCAAGGGGACTACTAATCAGCCCCAGCATTTT.

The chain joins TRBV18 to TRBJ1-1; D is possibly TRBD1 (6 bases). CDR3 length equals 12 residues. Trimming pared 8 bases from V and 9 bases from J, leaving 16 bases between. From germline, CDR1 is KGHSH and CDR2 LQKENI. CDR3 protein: CASNSGGQKAFF. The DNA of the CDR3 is TGTGCCAGCAACTCGGGGGGGCAGAAAGCTTTCTTT.

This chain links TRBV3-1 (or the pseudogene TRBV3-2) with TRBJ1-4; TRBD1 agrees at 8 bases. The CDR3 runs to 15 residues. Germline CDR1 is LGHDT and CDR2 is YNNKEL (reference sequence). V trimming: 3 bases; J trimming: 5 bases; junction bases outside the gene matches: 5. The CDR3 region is CASSQSTGENEKLFF. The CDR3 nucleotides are TGTGCCAGCAGCCAGTCGACAGGGGAAAATGAAAAACTGTTTTTT.

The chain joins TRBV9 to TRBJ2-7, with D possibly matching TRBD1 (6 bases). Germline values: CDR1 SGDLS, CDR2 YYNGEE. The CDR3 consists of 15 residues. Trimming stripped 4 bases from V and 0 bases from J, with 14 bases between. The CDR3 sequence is CASSLGQSSSYEQYF. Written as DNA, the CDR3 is TGTGCCAGCAGCCTCGGACAGTCCAGCTCCTACGAGCAGTACTTC.

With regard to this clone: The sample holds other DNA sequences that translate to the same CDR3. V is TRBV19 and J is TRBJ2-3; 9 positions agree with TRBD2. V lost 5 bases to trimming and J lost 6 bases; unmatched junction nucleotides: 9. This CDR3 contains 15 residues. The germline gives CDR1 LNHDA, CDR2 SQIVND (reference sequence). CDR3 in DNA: TGTGCCAGTAGTTTATTAGCGGGAGAGACTGATACGCAGTATTTT. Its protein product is CASSLLAGETDTQYF.

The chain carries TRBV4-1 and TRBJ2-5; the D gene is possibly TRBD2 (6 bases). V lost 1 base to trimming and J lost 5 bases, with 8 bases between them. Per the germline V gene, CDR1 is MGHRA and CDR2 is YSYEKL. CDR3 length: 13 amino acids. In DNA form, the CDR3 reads TGCGCCAGCAGCCAAGGGGAGGTCGAGACCCAGTACTTC. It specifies CASSQGEVETQYF.

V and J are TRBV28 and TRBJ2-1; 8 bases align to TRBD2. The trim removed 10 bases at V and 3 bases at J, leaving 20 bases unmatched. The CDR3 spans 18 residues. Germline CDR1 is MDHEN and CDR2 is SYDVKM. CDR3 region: CATYGSRSGGPFYNEQFF. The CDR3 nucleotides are TGTGCCACGTATGGCTCGAGGTCGGGAGGGCCCTTCTACAATGAGCAGTTCTTC.

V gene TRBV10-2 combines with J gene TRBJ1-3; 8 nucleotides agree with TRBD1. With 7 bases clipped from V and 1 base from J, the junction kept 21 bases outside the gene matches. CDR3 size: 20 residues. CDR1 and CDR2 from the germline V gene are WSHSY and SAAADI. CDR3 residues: CASTQLYTGQDLGSGNTIYF. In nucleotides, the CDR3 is TGCGCCAGCACCCAACTTTACACGGGACAGGATCTTGGATCTGGAAACACCATATATTTT.